These T cell receptor beta chains were read from a single sample in a study of blood T cell repertoires in COVID-19. Only in-frame clones appear in the TCRdb table, and some are missing; sequencing was by immunoSEQ multiplex PCR. Of around 97,000 clones in the sample, 88% were seen once. Input material: peripheral blood. The receptors come from a human donor in a cohort sampled during active COVID-19. CDR3s leave out the opening cysteine and the closing phenylalanine or tryptophan.

13 TRBV27 ASRLRGRSGNTIY
10 TRBV5-4 ASSLGQETQY
9 TRBV7-9 ASRNGGKAF
12 TRBV6-6 ASSYGEGGDTQY
11 TRBV7-3 ASSLGLADEQF
15 TRBV29-1 SVVDRGIGSSNQPQH
12 TRBV5-1 ASSFGTATDTQY
13 TRBV5-1 ASSLGTERNEKLF
13 TRBV5-1 ASSRRQAPNEKLF
13 TRBV4-1 ASSQVGRPGEKLF
12 TRBV7-2 ASSVTGGIDTQY
13 TRBV5-1 ASSLAGGITGELF
11 TRBV19 ASSSGNQETQY
15 TRBV27 ASSPRLAGGSGETQY
12 TRBV7-6 ASSTSGQGNGYT
13 TRBV5-1 ASSQETGAYNEQF
15 TRBV28 ASRFSLGSLSSYEQY
13 TRBV30 ACPQGQGMIGELF
13 TRBV6-2/TRBV6-3 ASSYVGDGNSPLH
9 TRBV5-5 ASSFSGRDA
13 TRBV24-1 ATSGVHSGGYGYT
10 TRBV4-1 ASSQDRYTQY
11 TRBV5-1 ASSLVVAGEQF
12 TRBV19 ASRGLPNTYEQY
13 TRBV3-1/TRBV3-2 ASSQGTSGVETQY
10 TRBV5-1 ASSLVSDTQY
13 TRBV5-1 ASSFRTRSHYEQF
10 TRBV29-1 SVPGHAETQY
13 TRBV29-1 SVWEGSSGANVLT
13 TRBV5-1 ASSLDASESYEQY
14 TRBV9 ASSPGVGQMNTEAF
12 TRBV7-2 ASSHWTGSYEQY
13 TRBV19 ASIPQAHSTDTQY
13 TRBV6-2/TRBV6-3 ASSLTSGRVNEQF
11 TRBV5-1 ASSRDRVYEQY
13 TRBV5-6 ASQVLGAHLYGYT
16 TRBV5-1 ASSSTRTGEKGTDTQY
13 TRBV19 ASSIRGQGANEQY
13 TRBV2 ASSDLQLASDEQF
12 TRBV14 ASSLDSNQETQY
11 TRBV27 ASSFQYADTQY
12 TRBV5-1 ASSHQQGSSPLH
11 TRBV30 AWNRQGAWEQY
12 TRBV10-3 AIRVQGQNSPLH
12 TRBV6-5 ASSDSLESYEQY
12 TRBV7-9 ASSGPVMGETQY
13 TRBV4-1 ASSRRRGSYNEQF
20 TRBV3-1/TRBV3-2 ASSQDRGDISAKSSYNSPLH
10 TRBV29-1 SARTGNYEQY
12 TRBV9 ASSGHIENTEAF
11 TRBV2 ASSVAGSYGYT
13 TRBV19 ASSIVAGTTGELF
17 TRBV24-1 ATSDYRDRVTQMNTEAF
13 TRBV29-1 SVEDRAEESRELF
15 TRBV10-3 AISGAGTGGARSPLH
13 TRBV10-2 ASSALAANTGELF